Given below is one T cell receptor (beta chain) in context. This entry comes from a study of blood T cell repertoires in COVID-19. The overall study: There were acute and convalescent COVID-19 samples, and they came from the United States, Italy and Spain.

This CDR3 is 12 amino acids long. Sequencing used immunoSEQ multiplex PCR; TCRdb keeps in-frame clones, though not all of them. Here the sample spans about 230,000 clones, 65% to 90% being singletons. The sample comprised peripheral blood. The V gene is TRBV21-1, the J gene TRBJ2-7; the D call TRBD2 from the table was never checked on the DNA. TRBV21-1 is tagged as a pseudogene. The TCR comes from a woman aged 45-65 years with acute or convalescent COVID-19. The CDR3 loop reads CASSTGFGEQYF. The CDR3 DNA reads TGTGCCAGCAGCACGGGGTTCGGCGAGCAGTACTTC.